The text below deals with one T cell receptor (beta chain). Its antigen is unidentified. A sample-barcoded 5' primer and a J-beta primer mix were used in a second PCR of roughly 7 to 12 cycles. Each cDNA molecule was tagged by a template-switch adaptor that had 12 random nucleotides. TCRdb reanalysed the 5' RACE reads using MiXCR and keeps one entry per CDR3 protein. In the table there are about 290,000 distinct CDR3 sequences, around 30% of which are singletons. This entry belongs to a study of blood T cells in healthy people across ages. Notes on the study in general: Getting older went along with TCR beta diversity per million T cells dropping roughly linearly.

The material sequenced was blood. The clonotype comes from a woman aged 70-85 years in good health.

The CDR3 sequence is CSARVPTSIEAFF. The CDR3 DNA reads as TGCAGTGCTAGAGTTCCGACGAGTATTGAAGCTTTCTTT. This sequence joins TRBV20-1 and TRBJ1-1; D gene unclear. The CDR3 consists of 13 residues. V lost 1 base, J lost 7 bases, and 13 bases lay in between. Germline CDR1 is DFQATT and CDR2 is SNEGSKA (reference sequence).